This T cell receptor (beta chain) was recorded in a study of CD8 T cells in ankylosing spondylitis. Germline V gene sequence: CDR1 SGHVS, CDR2 FQNEAQ. CDR3 size: 19 residues. Trimming at V came to 4 bases and at J to 0 bases, leaving 13 bases not matched to a gene. TCRdb re-called the 5' RACE reads with MiXCR, one entry per CDR3 protein. The table has 200,000 to 300,000 distinct CDR3 sequences, around 7.8% seen once. Study-level results: In the blood and synovial fluid of reactive arthritis, some motif variants had been previously reported. Within matched ankylosing spondylitis synovial fluid, disease-linked clones were reportedly significantly enriched. Ankylosing spondylitis blood appeared to carry a characteristic TCR beta motif of several highly homologous variants.

In its sample, this clonotype was seen many times. The antigen is undetermined. The source is a male donor with ankylosing spondylitis or in good health (not recorded which). The sequenced sample was blood, either unsorted or a sorted T cell fraction (not recorded which). This chain links TRBV7-8 with TRBJ2-1, with 9 bases identical to TRBD1. This CDR3 reads CASSSLGTGSLSSYNEQFF. In DNA, the CDR3 is TGTGCCAGCAGCTCCTTAGGGACAGGGAGCCTCAGCTCCTACAATGAGCAGTTCTTC.